This T cell receptor (beta chain) derives from a study of early T cells in non-severe SARS-CoV-2 infection. About the study: Chains from this unsorted whole-blood bulk RNA could not be paired.

Tagging with unique molecular identifiers was applied to individual cDNA molecules. Each CDR3 protein gets one entry after TCRdb re-called the 5' RACE reads with MiXCR. The sample has 27,000 or so distinct CDR3 sequences, 2.5% to 3.5% seen once. Study-level findings and limits: A preference for anti-spike CD8 responses marked VDJdb matching, which missed private and CD4 specificities.

This clonotype was seen a handful of times. Its target is not known. This CDR3 contains 14 residues. Per the germline V gene, CDR1 is MNHEY and CDR2 is SVGAGI. Trimming removed 0 bases from V and 5 bases from J, with 10 bases in between. The chain recombines TRBV6-5 with TRBJ2-5; D unresolved. The sample consisted of whole blood. The receptor's source is an adult who was a healthcare worker with PCR-confirmed SARS-CoV-2 infection or an uninfected control (not recorded which). The CDR3 loop reads CASSYSPTGETQYF. CDR3 DNA sequence: TGTGCCAGCAGTTACTCCCCGACTGGGGAGACCCAGTACTTC.